This is a list of T cell receptor beta chains from one sample in a study of beta chain features in type 1 diabetes. Repertoires were generated with immunoSEQ multiplex PCR, while TCRdb's copy carries only in-frame clones and drops some. Here the sample spans 350,000 to 450,000 clones, approximately 15% being singletons. Sequencing was performed on naive CD4+ T cells from blood. The origin of the receptors is a man aged 25 to 45 in good health. The CDR3 runs from the conserved cysteine through the conserved F or W. D genes are given only for firm matches. Rows give clone size only sometimes, using once, few, many, or a class for an expanded clone.

clone_size: NA
v_call: TRBV5-1
d_call: NA
j_call: TRBJ2-7
cdr3_aa: CASSLSQGLHEQYF
cdr3_nt: TGCGCCAGCAGCTTGTCACAGGGCCTCCACGAGCAGTACTTC

clone_size: NA
v_call: TRBV27
d_call: NA
j_call: TRBJ2-7
cdr3_aa: CASSPDRYLTYEQYF
cdr3_nt: TGTGCCAGCAGTCCAGACAGGTACCTAACCTACGAGCAGTACTTC

clone_size: few
v_call: TRBV7-3
d_call: NA
j_call: TRBJ1-1
cdr3_aa: CASSPGTDTEAFF
cdr3_nt: TGTGCCAGCAGCCCAGGCACCGACACTGAAGCTTTCTTT

clone_size: few
v_call: TRBV19
d_call: TRBD2
j_call: TRBJ2-1
cdr3_aa: CASNPSGSSYNEQFF
cdr3_nt: TGTGCCAGTAATCCTAGCGGAAGCTCCTACAATGAGCAGTTCTTC

clone_size: NA
v_call: TRBV14
d_call: TRBD2
j_call: TRBJ2-1
cdr3_aa: CASRTSGSNEQFF
cdr3_nt: TGTGCCAGCAGAACTAGCGGGAGCAATGAGCAGTTCTTC

clone_size: NA
v_call: TRBV10-3
d_call: TRBD2
j_call: TRBJ2-1
cdr3_aa: CATGLQYNEQFF
cdr3_nt: TGTGCCACGGGACTACAGTACAATGAGCAGTTCTTC

clone_size: NA
v_call: TRBV2
d_call: NA
j_call: TRBJ1-2
cdr3_aa: CASSLGMDYGYTF
cdr3_nt: TGTGCCAGCAGTTTAGGGATGGACTATGGCTACACCTTC

clone_size: NA
v_call: TRBV7-2
d_call: NA
j_call: TRBJ1-1
cdr3_aa: CASSARQVNTEAFF
cdr3_nt: TGTGCCAGCAGCGCCCGACAGGTGAACACTGAAGCTTTCTTT

clone_size: NA
v_call: TRBV29-1
d_call: TRBD2
j_call: TRBJ2-1
cdr3_aa: CSVTSRTSGGTYNEQFF
cdr3_nt: TGCAGCGTTACTAGCCGGACTAGCGGGGGGACCTACAATGAGCAGTTCTTC

clone_size: NA
v_call: TRBV7-6
d_call: NA
j_call: TRBJ2-5
cdr3_aa: CASSLPIGGVGQETQYF
cdr3_nt: TGTGCCAGCAGCCTCCCCATTGGGGGAGTCGGACAAGAGACCCAGTACTTC

clone_size: NA
v_call: TRBV6-5
d_call: NA
j_call: TRBJ2-7
cdr3_aa: CASRAPGPRYEQYF
cdr3_nt: TGTGCCAGCAGGGCGCCGGGACCCCGCTACGAGCAGTACTTC

clone_size: many
v_call: TRBV14
d_call: NA
j_call: TRBJ2-1
cdr3_aa: CASSQESRVVNEQFF
cdr3_nt: TGTGCCAGCAGCCAAGAGAGTCGAGTTGTCAATGAGCAGTTCTTC

clone_size: few
v_call: TRBV29-1
d_call: NA
j_call: TRBJ2-1
cdr3_aa: CSGVDNEQFF
cdr3_nt: TGCAGCGGGGTGGATAATGAGCAGTTCTTC

clone_size: few
v_call: TRBV7-9
d_call: NA
j_call: TRBJ2-1
cdr3_aa: CASSLGQINNEQFF
cdr3_nt: TGTGCCAGCAGCCTTGGACAGATTAACAATGAGCAGTTCTTC

clone_size: few
v_call: TRBV25-1
d_call: NA
j_call: TRBJ1-2
cdr3_aa: CASSDGPIGYTF
cdr3_nt: TGTGCCAGCAGTGACGGGCCGATAGGCTACACCTTC

clone_size: few
v_call: TRBV7-9
d_call: TRBD1
j_call: TRBJ2-1
cdr3_aa: CASNGPTGGNEQFF
cdr3_nt: TGTGCCAGCAATGGCCCGACAGGGGGCAATGAGCAGTTCTTC

clone_size: few
v_call: TRBV7-2
d_call: NA
j_call: TRBJ2-2
cdr3_aa: CASSLDPNTGELFF
cdr3_nt: TGTGCCAGCAGCTTAGATCCCAACACCGGGGAGCTGTTTTTT

clone_size: few
v_call: TRBV4-3
d_call: TRBD2
j_call: TRBJ2-1
cdr3_aa: CASSQDPAGRNEQFF
cdr3_nt: TGCGCCAGCAGCCAAGATCCAGCGGGAAGAAATGAGCAGTTCTTC

clone_size: few
v_call: TRBV29-1
d_call: NA
j_call: TRBJ2-5
cdr3_aa: CSGAQGRQGQTQYF
cdr3_nt: TGCAGCGGTGCCCAGGGTCGGCAGGGGCAGACCCAGTACTTC

clone_size: NA
v_call: TRBV29-1
d_call: NA
j_call: TRBJ2-5
cdr3_aa: CSVGTQKETQYF
cdr3_nt: TGCAGCGTTGGAACGCAGAAAGAGACCCAGTACTTC

clone_size: few
v_call: TRBV6-6
d_call: TRBD1
j_call: TRBJ2-5
cdr3_aa: CASSGQGSGSQETQYF
cdr3_nt: TGTGCCAGCAGTGGACAGGGGTCGGGTAGTCAAGAGACCCAGTACTTC

clone_size: NA
v_call: TRBV7-9
d_call: NA
j_call: TRBJ2-1
cdr3_aa: CASSRNNEQFF
cdr3_nt: TGTGCCAGCAGCCGTAACAATGAGCAGTTCTTC

clone_size: NA
v_call: TRBV29-1
d_call: TRBD2
j_call: TRBJ2-5
cdr3_aa: CSARTSGAPETQYF
cdr3_nt: TGCAGCGCTAGGACTAGCGGGGCACCAGAGACCCAGTACTTC

clone_size: NA
v_call: TRBV6-5
d_call: TRBD2
j_call: TRBJ2-1
cdr3_aa: CASSYSNEGGSQRFF
cdr3_nt: TGTGCCAGCAGTTACTCGAATGAGGGCGGGAGCCAGCGATTCTTC

clone_size: few
v_call: TRBV7-3
d_call: NA
j_call: TRBJ2-1
cdr3_aa: CASSTLPYNEQFF
cdr3_nt: TGTGCCAGCAGCACACTCCCCTACAATGAGCAGTTCTTC

clone_size: few
v_call: TRBV14
d_call: TRBD1
j_call: TRBJ1-4
cdr3_aa: CASSQAPGGREKLFF
cdr3_nt: TGTGCCAGCAGCCAAGCCCCAGGGGGCAGGGAAAAACTGTTTTTT

clone_size: few
v_call: TRBV4-3
d_call: NA
j_call: TRBJ2-2
cdr3_aa: CASSRAGELFF
cdr3_nt: TGCGCCAGCAGCCGAGCCGGGGAGCTGTTTTTT

clone_size: few
v_call: TRBV9
d_call: NA
j_call: TRBJ2-3
cdr3_aa: CASNRDYDTDTQYF
cdr3_nt: TGTGCCAGCAACAGGGACTATGACACAGATACGCAGTATTTT

clone_size: NA
v_call: TRBV2
d_call: NA
j_call: TRBJ2-3
cdr3_aa: CASTPATDTQYF
cdr3_nt: TGTGCCAGCACACCGGCCACAGATACGCAGTATTTT

clone_size: few
v_call: TRBV5-1
d_call: NA
j_call: TRBJ1-4
cdr3_aa: CASSSGQTEKLFF
cdr3_nt: TGCGCCAGCAGCTCCGGACAGACGGAAAAACTGTTTTTT

clone_size: NA
v_call: TRBV7-2
d_call: TRBD2
j_call: TRBJ2-3
cdr3_aa: CASLLRVAGASTDTQYF
cdr3_nt: TGTGCCAGCCTCCTAAGGGTAGCGGGGGCAAGCACAGATACGCAGTATTTT

clone_size: few
v_call: TRBV4-3
d_call: TRBD2
j_call: TRBJ2-7
cdr3_aa: CASSRGLAYEQYF
cdr3_nt: TGCGCCAGCAGCCGGGGACTAGCCTACGAGCAGTACTTC

clone_size: NA
v_call: TRBV4-2
d_call: NA
j_call: TRBJ1-5
cdr3_aa: CASSQDLLSNQPQHF
cdr3_nt: TGTGCCAGCAGCCAAGATCTACTGAGCAATCAGCCCCAGCATTTT

clone_size: NA
v_call: TRBV5-1
d_call: NA
j_call: TRBJ1-1
cdr3_aa: CASSVTGNTEAFF
cdr3_nt: TGCGCCAGCAGCGTGACAGGGAACACTGAAGCTTTCTTT

clone_size: few
v_call: TRBV29-1
d_call: TRBD1
j_call: TRBJ1-1
cdr3_aa: CSVEGRGLSTRAFF
cdr3_nt: TGCAGCGTTGAAGGTAGGGGGCTGAGTACACGAGCTTTCTTT

clone_size: NA
v_call: TRBV6-5
d_call: NA
j_call: TRBJ2-5
cdr3_aa: CASSYSIGEGTQYF
cdr3_nt: TGTGCCAGCAGTTACTCGATAGGTGAGGGGACCCAGTACTTC

clone_size: NA
v_call: TRBV18
d_call: NA
j_call: TRBJ2-7
cdr3_aa: CASSPLSKGSYEQYF
cdr3_nt: TGTGCCAGCTCACCATTATCGAAAGGGTCCTACGAGCAGTACTTC

clone_size: few
v_call: TRBV7-2
d_call: NA
j_call: TRBJ2-1
cdr3_aa: CASTPAGGYNEQFF
cdr3_nt: TGTGCCAGCACCCCAGCGGGCGGTTACAATGAGCAGTTCTTC

clone_size: NA
v_call: TRBV29-1
d_call: TRBD1
j_call: TRBJ1-4
cdr3_aa: CSVEVRGQGTNLFF
cdr3_nt: TGCAGCGTTGAAGTCAGGGGACAGGGTACGAATCTGTTTTTT

clone_size: NA
v_call: TRBV30
d_call: NA
j_call: TRBJ1-3
cdr3_aa: CAWSSVSGNTIYF
cdr3_nt: TGTGCCTGGAGCAGCGTCTCTGGAAACACCATATATTTT

clone_size: few
v_call: TRBV6-5
d_call: NA
j_call: TRBJ2-5
cdr3_aa: CASRRTEETQYF
cdr3_nt: TGTGCCAGCAGGCGGACAGAAGAGACCCAGTACTTC

clone_size: few
v_call: TRBV4-1
d_call: NA
j_call: TRBJ2-2
cdr3_aa: CASSQGLRGRSAGELFF
cdr3_nt: TGCGCCAGCAGCCAAGGTCTTCGGGGCAGGTCCGCCGGGGAGCTGTTTTTT

clone_size: few
v_call: TRBV7-9
d_call: NA
j_call: TRBJ2-3
cdr3_aa: CASSLAGESTDTQYF
cdr3_nt: TGTGCCAGCAGCTTAGCGGGGGAGAGCACAGATACGCAGTATTTT

clone_size: few
v_call: TRBV7-2
d_call: NA
j_call: TRBJ2-1
cdr3_aa: CASSLASGFYNEQFF
cdr3_nt: TGTGCCAGCAGCTTAGCCTCGGGGTTCTACAATGAGCAGTTCTTC

clone_size: few
v_call: TRBV27
d_call: NA
j_call: TRBJ2-3
cdr3_aa: CASSLSGGTQYF
cdr3_nt: TGTGCCAGCAGTTTATCCGGCGGTACGCAGTATTTT

clone_size: many
v_call: TRBV13
d_call: NA
j_call: TRBJ2-7
cdr3_aa: CASSLEGSGEQYF
cdr3_nt: TGTGCCAGCAGCTTAGAAGGGTCCGGCGAGCAGTACTTC

clone_size: once
v_call: TRBV5-1
d_call: NA
j_call: TRBJ1-2
cdr3_aa: CASSLVGARDGYTF
cdr3_nt: TGCGCCAGCAGCTTGGTCGGGGCGCGGGATGGCTACACCTTC

clone_size: few
v_call: TRBV7-2
d_call: TRBD1
j_call: TRBJ2-5
cdr3_aa: CASSPGQGQETQYF
cdr3_nt: TGTGCCAGCAGCCCCGGACAGGGACAAGAGACCCAGTACTTC

clone_size: NA
v_call: TRBV15
d_call: TRBD1
j_call: TRBJ1-1
cdr3_aa: CATSSGQENTEAFF
cdr3_nt: TGTGCCACCAGCAGCGGACAGGAAAACACTGAAGCTTTCTTT

clone_size: NA
v_call: TRBV20-1
d_call: NA
j_call: TRBJ2-1
cdr3_aa: CSASHNEQFF
cdr3_nt: TGCAGTGCTAGCCACAATGAGCAGTTCTTC

clone_size: few
v_call: TRBV29-1
d_call: NA
j_call: TRBJ1-2
cdr3_aa: CSVAHRVGYGYTF
cdr3_nt: TGCAGCGTTGCGCACAGGGTCGGGTATGGCTACACCTTC